The TCR beta chain under discussion was sequenced for a study of response to subunit inactivated influenza vaccine listed by TCRdb under 2018. Concerning the study at large: Deep quantitative T cell receptor repertoire profiling was used in the study to track responses to a trivalent subunit inactivated influenza vaccine. Findings and caveats that apply to the study as a whole: It was suggested by the authors that each seasonal influenza vaccination may recruit only a limited number of new T cells.

Libraries were prepared through RT-PCR. The data were produced on an Illumina HiSeq 2500. In TCRdb, the public reads were trimmed at Q25 with fastp and aligned with MiXCR, with productive beta chains retained. Each entry is one CDR3 protein sequence, shown with its most common DNA and genes. The sample table records about 530,000 distinct CDR3 sequences; around 13% of these occur just once. About 12% of the sample belongs to the ten largest clones. In light of the paper, this sample's time point label describes: 45 days after influenza vaccine administration. Points on this clonotype: The specificity of this receptor is unknown. Base qualities are not at hand, and no much larger clone is one base apart.

This material consisted of PBMCs from blood, taken 45 days after vaccination. The clonotype was recovered from a man aged 45-60 years who received an inactivated influenza vaccine. Donor details come from another sample of the same person, matched by shared clones.

The CDR3: CASSLWDETQYF. The nucleotide sequence reads as follows: TGTGCCAGCAGCTTGTGGGACGAGACCCAGTACTTC. This receptor chain uses TRBV11-1 and TRBJ2-5; the D gene is possibly TRBD1 or TRBD2, each agreeing over 5 bases. The CDR3 goes from the cysteine to the phenylalanine over 12 residues. Just the 36-base CDR3 DNA is kept, in frame starting at base 1. The germline ends are 7 bases apart after V is trimmed by 3 bases and J by 5 bases. The CDR1 and CDR2 encoded by the germline V gene (reference sequence) are SGHAT and FQDESV.